The 5 T cell receptor beta chains below were found in one sample sequenced in a study of blood T cell repertoires in COVID-19. TCRdb's copy holds only in-frame clones and misses some; the assay was immunoSEQ multiplex PCR. The sample consists of about 150,000 clones, about 80% of them appearing once. Sequencing was carried out using peripheral blood. These receptors were taken from a man in his fifties or sixties with acute or convalescent COVID-19.

The table lists this clone with a few counts. The rearrangement joins TRBV19 to TRBJ2-2; TRBD1 aligns across 9 bases. V was pared by 3 bases and J by 2 bases, with 7 bases of the junction left unmatched. The CDR3 is 17 residues long. Germline CDR1 is LNHDA and CDR2 is SQIVND (reference sequence). The CDR3 protein is CASSIRTGVTNTGELFF. CDR3 in DNA: TGTGCCAGTAGTATTCGGACAGGGGTCACCAACACCGGGGAGCTGTTTTTT.

This chain connects TRBV5-1 to TRBJ2-6; 10 nucleotides match TRBD1. The germline CDR1 and CDR2 sequences are SGHRS and YFSETQ. The CDR3 totals 19 residues. J gave up 0 bases and V 3 bases, and 9 bases lay outside the gene matches. The CDR3 protein is CASSYHPGQGPSGANVLTF. The CDR3 DNA follows: TGCGCCAGCAGCTACCACCCGGGACAGGGGCCCTCTGGGGCCAACGTCCTGACTTTC.

The chain couples TRBV5-4 to TRBJ2-7; 11 bases map to TRBD2. V shed 1 base, J shed 5 bases, and the junction held 11 bases outside the gene matches. The germline V gene has CDR1 SGHNT and CDR2 YYREEE (reference sequence). This CDR3 comprises 17 residues. The CDR3 DNA sequence: TGTGCCAGCAGCTTGAGGGTCGATAGCGGGAGGGCCCACGAGCAGTACTTC. Translation: CASSLRVDSGRAHEQYF.

The sample holds one count of this clone. This chain links TRBV30 with TRBJ1-3; possible D gene TRBD1, 6 bases. Germline V gene lookup returns CDR1 GTSNPN and CDR2 SVGIG (reference sequence). V was clipped by 4 bases and J by 4 bases, with 11 bases between them. The CDR3 runs to 13 residues. CDR3 protein: CAWNRVSGNTIYF. The CDR3 DNA reads TGTGCCTGGAACAGGGTCTCCGGAAACACCATATATTTT.

The chain combines TRBV19 with TRBJ1-5, with TRBD1 matching 7 bases. The CDR3 consists of 14 residues. V was clipped by 5 bases and J by 5 bases; unmatched bases: 6. Looked up from germline, CDR1 is LNHDA and CDR2 is SQIVND (reference sequence). CDR3 DNA sequence: TGTGCCAGTAGTGGGGACAGTGCGTATCAGCCCCAGCATTTT. This translates into CASSGDSAYQPQHF.